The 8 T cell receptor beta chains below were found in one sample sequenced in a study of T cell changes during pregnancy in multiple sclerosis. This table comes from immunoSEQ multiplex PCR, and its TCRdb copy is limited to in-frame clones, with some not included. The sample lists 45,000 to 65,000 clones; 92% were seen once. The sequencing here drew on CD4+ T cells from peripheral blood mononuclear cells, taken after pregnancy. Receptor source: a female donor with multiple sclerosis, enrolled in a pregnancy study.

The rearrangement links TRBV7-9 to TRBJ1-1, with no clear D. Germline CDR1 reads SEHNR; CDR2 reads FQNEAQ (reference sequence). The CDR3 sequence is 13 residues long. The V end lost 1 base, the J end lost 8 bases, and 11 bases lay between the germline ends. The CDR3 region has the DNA TGTGCCAGCAGCTTAGGGATATCTAGGGAAGCTTTCTTT. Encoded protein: CASSLGISREAFF.

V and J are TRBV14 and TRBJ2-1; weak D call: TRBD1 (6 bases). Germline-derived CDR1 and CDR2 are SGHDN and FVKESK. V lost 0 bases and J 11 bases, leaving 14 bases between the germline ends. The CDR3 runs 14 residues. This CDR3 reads CASSQDLGTTKQFF. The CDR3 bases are TGTGCCAGCAGCCAAGATCTAGGGACAACCAAGCAGTTCTTC.

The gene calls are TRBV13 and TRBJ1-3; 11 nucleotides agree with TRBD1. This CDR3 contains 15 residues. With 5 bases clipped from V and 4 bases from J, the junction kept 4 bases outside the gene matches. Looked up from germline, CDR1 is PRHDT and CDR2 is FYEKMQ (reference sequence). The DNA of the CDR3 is TGTGCCAGCAGCAAAGGACAGGGGGCAGGAAACACCATATATTTT. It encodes CASSKGQGAGNTIYF.

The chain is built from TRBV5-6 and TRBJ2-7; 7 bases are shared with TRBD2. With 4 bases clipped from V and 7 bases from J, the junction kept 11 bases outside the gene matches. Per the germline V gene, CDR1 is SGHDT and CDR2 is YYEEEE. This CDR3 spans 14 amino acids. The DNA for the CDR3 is TGTGCCAGCAGCCAGCGGGGCTCACGCCGGGAGCAGTACTTC. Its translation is CASSQRGSRREQYF.

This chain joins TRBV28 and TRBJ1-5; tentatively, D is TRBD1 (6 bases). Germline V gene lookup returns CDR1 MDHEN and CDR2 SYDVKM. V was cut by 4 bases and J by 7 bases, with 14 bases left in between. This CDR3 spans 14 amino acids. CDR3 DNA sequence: TGTGCCAGCAGTTCCACACAGGGCGGGCAGCCCCAGCATTTT. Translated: CASSSTQGGQPQHF.

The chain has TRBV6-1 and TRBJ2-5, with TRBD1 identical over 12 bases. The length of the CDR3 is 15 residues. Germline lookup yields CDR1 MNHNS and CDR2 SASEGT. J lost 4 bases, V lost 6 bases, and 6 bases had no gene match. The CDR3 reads CASRGDRGQSETQYF. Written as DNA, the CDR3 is TGTGCCAGCAGGGGGGACAGGGGGCAGTCAGAGACCCAGTACTTC.

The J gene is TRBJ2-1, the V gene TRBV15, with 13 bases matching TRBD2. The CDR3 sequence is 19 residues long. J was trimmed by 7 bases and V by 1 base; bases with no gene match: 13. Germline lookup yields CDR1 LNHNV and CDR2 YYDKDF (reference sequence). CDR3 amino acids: CATSRGGRPTSGRENEQFF. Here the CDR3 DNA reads TGTGCCACCAGCAGAGGGGGGAGACCTACTAGCGGGAGGGAAAATGAGCAGTTCTTC.

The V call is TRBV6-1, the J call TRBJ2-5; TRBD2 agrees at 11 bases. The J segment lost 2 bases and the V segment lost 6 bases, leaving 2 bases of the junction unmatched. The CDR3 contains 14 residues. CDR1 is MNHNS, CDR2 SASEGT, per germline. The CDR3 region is CASRTSGKQETQYF. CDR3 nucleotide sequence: TGTGCCAGCAGGACTAGCGGGAAACAAGAGACCCAGTACTTC.